The next 4 T cell receptor beta chains were all read from a single sample in a study of CD8 T cells in Susac syndrome. RNA in amounts of roughly 0.5 to 1 ug was reverse transcribed with random hexamers. TCRdb re-called the immunoSEQ multiplex PCR reads with MiXCR, one entry per CDR3 protein. The sample records 150,000 to 200,000 distinct CDR3 sequences, approximately 95% being singletons. The material sequenced was CD8+ T cells from PBMCs. The receptor set was obtained from a human donor with multiple sclerosis.

The CDR3 loop reads CSVRRASSYEQYF. CDR3 in DNA: TGCAGCGTACGACGGGCCAGCTCCTACGAGCAGTACTTC. The chain couples TRBV29-1 to TRBJ2-7; D call uncertain. Germline V gene lookup returns CDR1 SQVTM and CDR2 ANQGSEA. The CDR3 is made up of 13 amino acids. Trimming took 6 bases from V and 0 from J, leaving 12 bases between them.

V gene TRBV5-1 combines with J gene TRBJ2-7, with D tentatively TRBD2 (5 bases). Between the trimmed V and J ends, which lost 2 bases and 1 base, there was a span of 10 bases. CDR3 length: 14 amino acids. Germline CDR1 SGHRS, CDR2 YFSETQ. The CDR3 spells CASSFDWESYEQYF. CDR3 nucleotide sequence: TGCGCCAGCAGCTTCGACTGGGAGTCCTACGAGCAGTACTTC.

The chain couples TRBV7-9 to TRBJ2-7; D is ambiguous. Germline CDR1 reads SEHNR; CDR2 reads FQNEAQ (reference sequence). V lost 5 bases and J 6 bases, leaving 14 bases between the germline ends. The CDR3 has 13 amino acids. CDR3 sequence (DNA): TGTGCCAGCAGCCTCGGGCCCTTACGCGAGCAGTACTTC. It yields the protein CASSLGPLREQYF.

The rearrangement uses TRBV28 and TRBJ1-5, with 7 bases that match TRBD1. This CDR3 has 15 residues. V was clipped by 6 bases and J by 4 bases; unmatched bases: 9. Germline CDR1 MDHEN, CDR2 SYDVKM. CDR3 in amino acids: CASRTWTGSNQPQHF. The CDR3 DNA follows: TGTGCCAGCAGAACCTGGACAGGCTCAAATCAGCCCCAGCATTTT.